The 18 T cell receptor beta chains below come from one sample, sequenced in a study of Graves' ophthalmopathy and Graves' hyperthyroidism. Amplification targeted the TCR beta CDR3 regions, with RNA transcripts as the source material. Second-round multiplex PCR came after first-round RT-PCR with HTBI primers. MiXCR was run by TCRdb on the multiplex PCR reads, yielding one entry per CDR3 protein. The sample consists of hundreds of thousands of distinct CDR3 sequences, over 20% of them appearing once. Source material: peripheral blood. The receptors stem from a woman aged 18 to 35 with stable Graves' hyperthyroidism. Some clones in this sample may be carry-over from other donors' samples.

The chain uses TRBV6-1 and TRBJ2-2; 8 bases are shared with TRBD1. V trimming: 8 bases; J trimming: 4 bases; junction bases outside the gene matches: 3. Germline values: CDR1 MNHNS, CDR2 SASEGT. This CDR3 has 13 residues. The DNA for the CDR3 is TGTGCCAGCGCCAGGGGGCTCACCGGGGAGCTGTTTTTT. Translation: CASARGLTGELFF.

This clonotype came up many times. V usage is TRBV30 and J usage is TRBJ1-5; 10 bases fit TRBD1. With V trimmed by 1 base and J by 6 bases, 6 bases remained unmatched. The V gene's germline CDR1 is GTSNPN and CDR2 SVGIG (reference sequence). CDR3 length: 15 residues. CDR3 in amino acids: CAWSGQGASRQPQHF. CDR3 DNA: TGTGCCTGGAGTGGACAGGGGGCGAGTCGTCAGCCCCAGCATTTT.

This clonotype has a count of ten or more. The chain has TRBV6-1 and TRBJ2-7; maybe TRBD1 (6 bases). V shed 3 bases and J shed 2 bases, with 17 bases lying between them. The CDR3 runs 16 residues. Germline V lookup: CDR1 MNHNS, CDR2 SASEGT. The CDR3 coding sequence is TGTGCCAGCAGTGAGGACCCAGGGGCCGGGACCTACGAGCAGTACTTC. Translated, it gives CASSEDPGAGTYEQYF.

The V gene is TRBV6-1, the J gene TRBJ2-7; D is unresolved. Trimming left V 4 bases short and J 3 bases short, with 10 bases between. Germline CDR1 and CDR2: MNHNS and SASEGT. CDR3 length: 13 amino acids. The CDR3 DNA reads as TGTGCCAGCAGTGGGGGTCTAATCTACGAGCAGTACTTC. It specifies CASSGGLIYEQYF.

There are many counts of this clonotype. The chain has TRBV11-1 and TRBJ1-2, with D unresolved. CDR1 is SGHAT and CDR2 is FQDESV in the germline V gene (reference sequence). The length of the CDR3 is 13 residues. The ends were cut back, 5 bases at V and 0 bases at J, with 7 bases in the middle. The chain's CDR3 is CASSLMTNYGYTF. The CDR3 nucleotides are TGTGCCAGCAGCCTTATGACTAACTATGGCTACACCTTC.

In its sample, this clonotype was seen a few times. This sequence joins TRBV25-1 and TRBJ2-5, with D maybe TRBD1 (6 bases). From germline, CDR1 is MGHDK and CDR2 SYGVNS. The CDR3 runs 15 residues. Trimming cost V 3 bases and J 1 base, with 12 bases left between them. This CDR3 is CASSDPGALQETQYF. The CDR3 nucleotides are TGTGCCAGCAGTGATCCAGGGGCCCTCCAAGAGACCCAGTACTTC.

This clonotype was found many times. This chain uses TRBV29-1 with TRBJ1-2, with TRBD1 matching over 7 bases. V was clipped by 5 bases and J by 4 bases; unmatched bases: 4. This CDR3 has 12 residues. Germline CDR1 SQVTM, CDR2 ANQGSEA. CDR3 amino acids: CSVSGTVYGYTF. In nucleotides, the CDR3 is TGCAGCGTTTCCGGGACAGTCTATGGCTACACCTTC.

The chain is built from TRBV30 and TRBJ1-1, with D unresolved. V lost 1 base and J lost 1, with 13 bases in between. The CDR3 has 15 residues. Germline V gene sequence: CDR1 GTSNPN, CDR2 SVGIG (reference sequence). CDR3 in amino acids: CAWSDMFPTNTEAFF. As DNA, the CDR3 is TGTGCCTGGAGTGATATGTTCCCCACGAACACTGAAGCTTTCTTT.

This clonotype was seen ten or more times. This rearrangement joins TRBV7-2 to TRBJ2-7, with D possibly matching TRBD1 (6 bases). The V and J ends lost 4 bases and 1 base respectively, with 14 bases between them. The CDR3 consists of 15 residues. CDR1 and CDR2 from the germline V gene are SGHTA and FQGNSA. CDR3 amino acids: CASSYDRFKSYEQYF. Here the CDR3 DNA reads TGTGCCAGCAGCTACGACAGGTTCAAATCCTACGAGCAGTACTTC.

The gene calls are TRBV29-1 and TRBJ1-2, with D possibly TRBD1 on 5 matching bases. This CDR3 contains 13 residues. The V and J ends lost 1 base and 5 bases respectively, with 11 bases between them. Germline lookup yields CDR1 SQVTM and CDR2 ANQGSEA. In DNA, the CDR3 is TGCAGCGTTGAAGTCAGGGAGGGGTATGGCTACACCTTC. Translated: CSVEVREGYGYTF.

This clonotype turned up a few times. CDR3 amino acids: CASSPPGGAGQPQHF. The CDR3 region has the DNA TGTGCCAGCAGCCCCCCCGGGGGCGCGGGTCAGCCCCAGCATTTT. The gene calls are TRBV2 and TRBJ1-5; maybe TRBD1 (6 bases). V was cut by 6 bases and J by 6 bases, with 18 bases left in between. Germline V gene sequence: CDR1 SNHLY, CDR2 FYNNEI. The CDR3 has 15 residues.

This clonotype was counted many times. The chain carries TRBV6-4 and TRBJ1-2; 9 bases align to TRBD1. Germline lookup yields CDR1 MRHNA and CDR2 SNTAGT. The CDR3 runs 19 residues. Germline trimming cut 2 bases from V and 0 bases from J; bases unmatched to any gene: 13. The CDR3 reads CASSDPGTGNRLANYGYTF. In DNA, the CDR3 is TGTGCCAGCAGTGACCCCGGGACAGGGAATAGGTTAGCTAACTATGGCTACACCTTC.

The CDR3 DNA sequence: TGTGCCAGCAGTGCTGAGTCCGGAGCTAACTATGGCTACACCTTC. This encodes CASSAESGANYGYTF. This sequence joins TRBV28 and TRBJ1-2; D unclear. The V end was cut by 5 bases, the J end by 0 bases, with 13 bases between. Germline values: CDR1 MDHEN, CDR2 SYDVKM. This CDR3 region has 15 residues.

This clonotype came up many times. This chain uses TRBV12-3 or TRBV12-4 with TRBJ1-5, with D unclear. Between the trimmed V and J ends, which lost 5 bases and 4 bases, there was a span of 6 bases. The CDR3 contains 12 residues. The CDR3 DNA reads TGTGCCAGCAGTAACTATAATCAGCCCCAGCATTTT. Protein sequence: CASSNYNQPQHF.

The table lists this clonotype with many counts. The chain joins TRBV14 to TRBJ1-1, with D maybe TRBD1 (5 bases). The length of the CDR3 is 14 residues. CDR1 and CDR2 (germline): SGHDN, FVKESK. V was trimmed by 2 bases and J by 5 bases, leaving 12 bases between them. CDR3 in DNA: TGTGCCAGCAGCCAACAGGGAACAGTGACTGAAGCTTTCTTT. Its protein is CASSQQGTVTEAFF. Combining the CDR3 with reference TRBV14 and TRBJ1-1 gives the whole variable domain EAGVTQFPSHSVIEKGQTVTLRCDPISGHDNLYWYRRVMGKEIKFLLHFVKESKQDESGMPNNRFLAERTGGTYSTLKVQPAELEDSGVYFCASSQQGTVTEAFFGQGTRLTVV.

The chain carries TRBV28 and TRBJ1-1; TRBD1 aligns across 8 bases. V lost 1 base, J lost 10 bases, and 5 bases stayed unmatched. The CDR3 loop spans 13 amino acids. Germline V gives CDR1 MDHEN, CDR2 SYDVKM. CDR3 protein: CASSLSQGAGAFF. CDR3 DNA sequence: TGTGCCAGCAGTTTATCCCAGGGGGCCGGAGCTTTCTTT.

The chain has TRBV4-1 and TRBJ2-5; D call uncertain. The CDR3 spans 13 residues. With 3 bases removed from V and 2 bases from J, the gap between germline ends came to 7 bases. The germline gives CDR1 MGHRA, CDR2 YSYEKL. The CDR3 region is CASSHSPQETQYF. DNA for the CDR3: TGCGCCAGCAGCCACAGTCCGCAAGAGACCCAGTACTTC.

The V gene is TRBV30, the J gene TRBJ2-4; possibly TRBD1 for D (6 bases). From germline, CDR1 is GTSNPN and CDR2 SVGIG (reference sequence). The CDR3 contains 13 residues. V was clipped by 2 bases and J by 5 bases, with 10 bases between them. DNA for the CDR3: TGTGCCTGGAGTATCAGGACAGAAAACATTCAGTACTTC. This gives the protein CAWSIRTENIQYF.